A single sample is the source of the 2 T cell receptor beta chains below, sequenced in a study of blood T cells in healthy people across ages. It was with a sample-barcoded 5' primer and a J-beta primer mix that a second PCR of roughly 6 to 11 cycles was run. TCRdb independently ran MiXCR on the 5' RACE reads; one entry per CDR3 protein. In the table there are about 780,000 distinct CDR3 sequences, about 42% of which are singletons. The sample was blood. Receptors were obtained from a man of 80 years or more in good health.

This clonotype turned up a few times. The chain links TRBV7-2 to TRBJ1-5, with D perhaps TRBD1 (5 bases). The V gene's germline CDR1 is SGHTA and CDR2 FQGNSA. The CDR3 totals 14 residues. V was shortened by 2 bases and J by 5 bases, with 10 bases between the two germline ends. The CDR3 sequence: CASSLSGRDQPQHF. The CDR3 DNA sequence: TGTGCCAGCAGCTTATCGGGCAGGGATCAGCCCCAGCATTTT. Full variable domain (remainder filled in from reference TRBV7-2 and TRBJ1-5): GAGVSQSPSNKVTEKGKDVELRCDPISGHTALYWYRQSLGQGLEFLIYFQGNSAPDKSGLPSDRFSAERTGGSVSTLTIQRTQQEDSAVYLCASSLSGRDQPQHFGDGTRLSIL.

This clonotype was counted ten times or more. The CDR3 reads CASSLTVRADTQYF. Here the CDR3 DNA reads TGTGCCAGCAGCTTAACGGTCCGGGCAGATACGCAGTATTTT. The V gene is TRBV7-3, the J gene TRBJ2-3; D gene uncertain. The CDR3 consists of 14 residues. V gave up 0 bases and J gave up 4 bases, with 8 bases separating them. Germline V CDR1 and CDR2: SGHTA, FQGTGA.